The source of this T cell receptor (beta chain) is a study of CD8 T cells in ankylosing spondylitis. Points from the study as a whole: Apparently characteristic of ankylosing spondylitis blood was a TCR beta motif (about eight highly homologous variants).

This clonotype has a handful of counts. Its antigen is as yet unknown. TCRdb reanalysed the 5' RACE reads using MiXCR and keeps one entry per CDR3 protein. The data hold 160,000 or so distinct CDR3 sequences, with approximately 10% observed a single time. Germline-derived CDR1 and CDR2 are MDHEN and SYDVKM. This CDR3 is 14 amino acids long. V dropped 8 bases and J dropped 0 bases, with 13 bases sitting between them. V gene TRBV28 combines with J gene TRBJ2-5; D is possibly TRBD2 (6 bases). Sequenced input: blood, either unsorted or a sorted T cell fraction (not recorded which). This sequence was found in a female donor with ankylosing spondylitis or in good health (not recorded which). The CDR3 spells CASAPREYQETQYF. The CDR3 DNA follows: TGTGCCAGCGCCCCACGGGAGTACCAAGAGACCCAGTACTTC.